This T cell receptor beta chain appears in the sequencing data of a study of identical twins. Overall study results and limits: With monozygotic twins, out-of-frame TCR alpha sharing exceeded what models estimated.

Concerning this clonotype: What it recognizes is unknown.

Trimming pared 3 bases from V and 4 bases from J, leaving 13 bases between. The germline V gene has CDR1 MNHEY and CDR2 SMNVEV (reference sequence). This CDR3 is 15 amino acids long. Each cDNA held unique molecular identifiers, and template switching gave it a universal primer site. Using its own MiXCR run on the 5' RACE reads, TCRdb lists one record per CDR3 protein. This sample has around 280,000 distinct CDR3 sequences, with roughly 8.6% found just once. The data were also submitted as part of a second study, on yellow fever vaccine responses in identical twins.

The chain links TRBV27 to TRBJ1-5; D is ambiguous. This clonotype originated in a woman aged 18-30 years in good health. The sequenced sample was memory (CD45RO+) T cells sorted from blood. CDR3 in DNA: TGTGCCAGCAGTTTGAGTTGGAGCCCAAATCAGCCCCAGCATTTT. Its protein product is CASSLSWSPNQPQHF.